The 5 T cell receptor beta chains reported below all come from one sample, sequenced in a study of cytomegalovirus exposure and HLA in healthy donors. PCR primers comprised 60 Vbeta and 13 Jbeta primers. Profiling relied on immunoSEQ multiplex PCR, and the TCRdb table lists in-frame clones only, not all of them. The data show tens of thousands of clones, about 71% seen once. Sequences were obtained from PBMCs. All receptors come from a woman aged 35 to 49 in good health and CMV-seronegative.

The chain has TRBV4-2 and TRBJ1-5, with D possibly TRBD1 on 6 matching bases. Germline CDR1 LGHNA, CDR2 YNFKEQ. The CDR3 is made up of 23 amino acids. V was clipped by 4 bases and J by 0 bases, with 34 bases between them. In DNA form, the CDR3 reads TGTGCCAGCAGCCCTAGGCCTTCTCTTGATGGACAGACCGGGCGAGGTAGCAATCAGCCCCAGCATTTT. It codes for CASSPRPSLDGQTGRGSNQPQHF.

This chain uses TRBV6-1 with TRBJ2-6; 9 positions match TRBD1. The CDR3 covers 17 residues. V dropped 4 bases and J dropped 0; count of bases not matched to a gene: 4. The germline V gene encodes CDR1 MNHNS and CDR2 SASEGT. The CDR3 spells CASSADRGISGANVLTF. The DNA of the CDR3 is TGTGCCAGCAGTGCGGACAGGGGCATCTCTGGGGCCAACGTCCTGACTTTC.

The chain links TRBV27 to TRBJ1-5; TRBD1 matches at 10 bases. Trimming cost V 6 bases and J 2 bases; bases outside gene matches: 7. The CDR3 length is 16 residues. Germline V gene data show CDR1 as MNHEY and CDR2 as SMNVEV (reference sequence). The CDR3 DNA follows: TGTGCCAGCAGCCGGGGGACAGGGGAGGGCAATCAGCCCCAGCATTTT. Translation gives CASSRGTGEGNQPQHF.

The chain recombines TRBV7-9 with TRBJ2-7; TRBD1 matches at 7 bases. V shed 4 bases, J shed 4 bases, and the junction held 4 bases outside the gene matches. From germline, CDR1 is SEHNR and CDR2 FQNEAQ (reference sequence). This CDR3 region has 13 residues. The CDR3 loop reads CASSSSTGYEQYF. In DNA, the CDR3 is TGTGCCAGCAGCTCTTCGACAGGGTACGAGCAGTACTTC.

V gene TRBV9 combines with J gene TRBJ2-4; 9 nucleotides line up with TRBD2. The CDR3 extends over 14 amino acids. Germline CDR1 reads SGDLS; CDR2 reads YYNGEE. V lost 0 bases and J lost 11; bases outside the gene matches: 6. In DNA form, the CDR3 reads TGTGCCAGCAGCGTAGTTAGCGGGAGTATAGTTCAGTACTTC. Residues: CASSVVSGSIVQYF. Looking up the rest from reference TRBV9 and TRBJ2-4 gives the full variable domain: DSGVTQTPKHLITATGQRVTLRCSPRSGDLSVYWYQQSLDQGLQFLIQYYNGEERAKGNILERFSAQQFPDLHSELNLSSLELGDSALYFCASSVVSGSIVQYFGAGTRLSVL.